This entry lists 23 T cell receptor beta chains sequenced from one sample in a study of naive and memory T cell subsets. Both TRBC1 and TRBC2 were covered by a beta constant-region primer of two equimolar oligonucleotides. Nested alpha and beta constant-region primers with the SP2 primer drove four PCR rounds on ligated cDNA. Each CDR3 protein gets one entry after TCRdb re-called the UMI-ligation and nested PCR reads with MiXCR. This sample yields around 29,000 distinct CDR3 sequences, of which about a fifth are seen a single time; 3.4% belongs to the top ten. The specimen sequenced was effector memory CD4+ T cells from blood. Noted subset: effector memory, CD45RA- CD27-. The receptors shown here come from a human donor in good health.

This chain links TRBV28 with TRBJ1-1, with D unresolved. The CDR3 loop spans 15 amino acids. V was trimmed by 4 bases and J by 2 bases, leaving 14 bases between them. Germline V gene lookup returns CDR1 MDHEN and CDR2 SYDVKM. The CDR3 nucleotides read TGTGCCAGCAGTTCCCCCCGAAACAGAAACACTGAAGCTTTCTTT. It translates to CASSSPRNRNTEAFF.

This clonotype is labeled medium-sized. The rearrangement uses TRBV4-3 and TRBJ2-1, with TRBD2 matching over 9 bases. Trimming at V came to 3 bases and at J to 0 bases, leaving 6 bases not matched to a gene. This CDR3 region has 17 residues. From germline, CDR1 is LGHNA and CDR2 YSLEER. CDR3 sequence reads: CASSQISGSSSYNEQFF. The CDR3 bases are TGCGCCAGCAGCCAGATTAGCGGGAGTAGCTCCTACAATGAGCAGTTCTTC.

This sequence joins TRBV14 and TRBJ1-4; D not certain. The CDR3 has 15 residues. From germline, CDR1 is SGHDN and CDR2 FVKESK. V lost 3 bases to trimming and J lost 7 bases, with 15 bases between them. CDR3 sequence: CASSHMTAEGEKLFF. The CDR3 DNA sequence: TGTGCCAGCAGCCACATGACGGCTGAAGGTGAAAAACTGTTTTTT.

The chain links TRBV6-2 or TRBV6-3 to TRBJ1-5; no clear D. V dropped 6 bases and J dropped 6 bases, with 15 bases sitting between them. Germline assignment: CDR1 MNHEY and CDR2 SVGEGT. CDR3 size: 14 residues. CDR3 nucleotide sequence: TGTGCCAGCAGATCCGGCGGAGGAGGTCAGCCCCAGCATTTT. Its translation is CASRSGGGGQPQHF.

The sample holds many counts of this clonotype. The V and J genes are TRBV28 and TRBJ1-1, with D perhaps TRBD1 (5 bases). This CDR3 comprises 15 residues. Trimming stripped 4 bases from V and 0 bases from J, with 12 bases between. Germline lookup yields CDR1 MDHEN and CDR2 SYDVKM. CDR3 residues: CASSSPQGMNTEAFF. The CDR3 nucleotides are TGTGCCAGCAGTTCACCCCAGGGTATGAACACTGAAGCTTTCTTT.

At least ten counts were recorded for this clonotype. The chain links TRBV6-5 to TRBJ1-6; 8 nucleotides align to TRBD1. CDR1 MNHEY and CDR2 SVGAGI come from the germline V gene. After removal of 5 bases from V and 8 bases from J, the junction contained 8 bases not matched to a gene. The CDR3 runs 15 residues. The CDR3 nucleotides read TGTGCCAGCAGTCACCCGGACAGGGAGTATTCACCCCTCCACTTT. Translating it yields CASSHPDREYSPLHF.

The V call is TRBV6-2 or TRBV6-3, the J call TRBJ2-1, with D tentatively TRBD1 or TRBD2 (5 bases each). Looked up from germline, CDR1 is MNHEY and CDR2 is SVGEGT. V lost 4 bases and J 5 bases, leaving 12 bases between the germline ends. The CDR3 is 14 amino acids. The CDR3 coding sequence is TGTGCCAGCAGTTTCTCGGGACCTCACAATGAGCAGTTCTTC. Its translation is CASSFSGPHNEQFF.

The table lists this clonotype with many counts. J is TRBJ2-5 and V is TRBV4-1, with D tentatively TRBD1 (6 bases). The V gene's germline CDR1 is MGHRA and CDR2 YSYEKL. The CDR3 totals 16 residues. V shed 1 base and J shed 1 base, with 13 bases lying between them. CDR3 sequence (DNA): TGCGCCAGCAGCCAAGTTCCGACAGGTTTCCAAGAGACCCAGTACTTC. Its protein product is CASSQVPTGFQETQYF.

This sequence joins TRBV6-2 or TRBV6-3 and TRBJ2-3, with D possibly TRBD1 on 5 matching bases. Between the trimmed V and J ends, which lost 5 bases and 8 bases, there was a span of 26 bases. The CDR3 runs 17 residues. CDR1 is MNHEY, CDR2 SVGEGT, per germline. CDR3 sequence reads: CASSPDVRLNYRSTQYF. In DNA form, the CDR3 reads TGTGCCAGCAGTCCTGACGTGCGACTGAACTACAGGTCTACGCAGTATTTT.

This sequence joins TRBV20-1 and TRBJ1-2, with 8 bases matching TRBD1. The V gene end was trimmed by 6 bases and the J gene end by 5 bases; junction bases not matched to a gene: 17. The CDR3 is 16 amino acids. Germline CDR1 and CDR2: DFQATT and SNEGSKA (reference sequence). The CDR3 DNA reads TGCAGTGCCCCGGAGGCCAGGGGGCGCGTAGAATATGGCTACACCTTC. Amino acid sequence: CSAPEARGRVEYGYTF.

This clonotype turned up a few times. The chain has TRBV5-5 and TRBJ1-1; TRBD1 aligns across 8 bases. Germline V gene sequence: CDR1 SGHKS, CDR2 YYEKEE (reference sequence). Trimming removed 2 bases from V and 1 base from J; junction bases left unmatched: 7. The CDR3 spans 16 residues. DNA of the CDR3: TGTGCCAGCAGCTTTCCCCAGGGGGCGCGGAACACTGAAGCTTTCTTT. This sequence encodes CASSFPQGARNTEAFF. Combining the CDR3 with reference TRBV5-5 and TRBJ1-1 gives the whole variable domain DAGVTQSPTHLIKTRGQQVTLRCSPISGHKSVSWYQQVLGQGPQFIFQYYEKEERGRGNFPDRFSARQFPNYSSELNVNALLLGDSALYLCASSFPQGARNTEAFFGQGTRLTVV.

The chain recombines TRBV5-1 with TRBJ2-1, with 7 bases aligning to TRBD1. Per germline, CDR1 SGHRS and CDR2 YFSETQ. J lost 7 bases, V lost 0 bases, and 1 base had no gene match. CDR3 length equals 13 residues. Written as DNA, the CDR3 is TGCGCCAGCAGCTTGGTACAGGGGAATGAGCAGTTCTTC. It translates to CASSLVQGNEQFF.

This clonotype was seen more than once but under ten times. The chain combines TRBV6-1 with TRBJ1-2; D unclear. CDR1 and CDR2 from the germline V gene are MNHNS and SASEGT. Deletions cut 3 bases from V and 4 bases from J, with 15 bases between. CDR3 length: 15 residues. The CDR3 protein is CASSDIGPGLYGYTF. CDR3 bases: TGTGCCAGCAGTGATATAGGCCCAGGACTCTATGGCTACACCTTC.

This clonotype was seen only a few times. The gene calls are TRBV28 and TRBJ2-5; no definite D call. This CDR3 has 14 residues. The V and J ends lost 6 bases and 1 base respectively, with 12 bases between them. Germline CDR1 is MDHEN and CDR2 is SYDVKM. The CDR3 bases are TGTGCCAGCAGCCGGGTGGCCGTCCAAGAGACCCAGTACTTC. Its translation: CASSRVAVQETQYF.

This clonotype was seen only a few times. The chain links TRBV28 to TRBJ2-2; D is unresolved. Germline V gives CDR1 MDHEN, CDR2 SYDVKM. Between the trimmed V and J ends, which lost 4 bases and 6 bases, there was a span of 12 bases. The CDR3 contains 14 residues. CDR3 sequence reads: CASSSLSGAGELFF. CDR3 in DNA: TGTGCCAGCAGTTCCCTTTCGGGCGCCGGGGAGCTGTTTTTT.

This clonotype was observed a handful of times. The CDR3 is CASSFTPQETQYF. The DNA of the CDR3 is TGTGCCAGCAGCTTCACCCCCCAAGAGACCCAGTACTTC. The chain couples TRBV7-2 to TRBJ2-5, with D unclear. V was cut by 3 bases and J by 1 base, with 6 bases left in between. The CDR3 is made up of 13 amino acids. Germline values: CDR1 SGHTA, CDR2 FQGNSA.

There are a few counts of this clonotype. The chain joins TRBV11-2 to TRBJ1-1, with no clear D. The V gene's germline CDR1 is SGHAT and CDR2 FQNNGV. The CDR3 has 13 residues. The germline V and J ends were trimmed by 5 bases and 6 bases, with 13 bases remaining between them. CDR3 amino acids: CASSRLGGAEAFF. The CDR3 bases are TGTGCCAGCAGCCGACTTGGCGGTGCTGAAGCTTTCTTT.

This clonotype turned up a few times. The chain combines TRBV6-6 with TRBJ2-3, with D tentatively TRBD2 (5 bases). V shed 6 bases and J shed 6 bases, with 16 bases lying between them. From germline, CDR1 is MNHNY and CDR2 SVGAGI (reference sequence). The CDR3 length is 14 residues. CDR3 DNA sequence: TGTGCCAGCAGGGACTTGGACGGAGCGGATACGCAGTATTTT. Protein: CASRDLDGADTQYF.

This clonotype was observed a few times. The chain joins TRBV20-1 to TRBJ2-7, with TRBD1 identical over 8 bases. The trim removed 0 bases at V and 5 bases at J, leaving 15 bases unmatched. Germline V gives CDR1 DFQATT, CDR2 SNEGSKA (reference sequence). This CDR3 comprises 17 residues. CDR3 nucleotide sequence: TGCAGTGCTAGAGATCTGGGCAGGGGGCGGTTTGCCAACGAGCAGTACTTC. Protein: CSARDLGRGRFANEQYF.

Note on this clonotype: One end of the junction fails to match germline, which may point to a read error. The chain couples TRBV28 to TRBJ2-5; 7 bases align to TRBD2. CDR1 MDHEN and CDR2 SYDVKM come from the germline V gene. CDR3 size: 11 residues. DNA for the CDR3: TGCGCCGGGGGGAGACAAGAGACCCAGTACTTC. As protein: CAGGRQETQYF.

This clonotype was detected many times. The V gene is TRBV5-6, the J gene TRBJ2-4; D might be TRBD1 or TRBD2, each matching 5 bases. Germline values: CDR1 SGHDT, CDR2 YYEEEE. The germline V and J ends were trimmed by 2 bases and 0 bases, with 12 bases remaining between them. The CDR3 runs 16 residues. The CDR3 spells CASSLIGEIAKNIQYF. The CDR3 nucleotides read TGTGCCAGCAGCTTAATAGGGGAGATAGCCAAAAACATTCAGTACTTC. The variable domain in full, completed from reference TRBV5-6 and TRBJ2-4, reads DAGVTQSPTHLIKTRGQQVTLRCSPKSGHDTVSWYQQALGQGPQFIFQYYEEEERQRGNFPDRFSGHQFPNYSSELNVNALLLGDSALYLCASSLIGEIAKNIQYFGAGTRLSVL.

This chain joins TRBV6-1 and TRBJ1-4; 7 bases align to TRBD1. V trimming: 5 bases; J trimming: 2 bases; junction bases outside the gene matches: 2. Per germline, CDR1 MNHNS and CDR2 SASEGT. This CDR3 spans 14 amino acids. CDR3 DNA sequence: TGTGCCAGCAGTAAACAGGGGACTAATGAAAAACTGTTTTTT. Protein: CASSKQGTNEKLFF.

This clonotype was seen many times. The V and J genes are TRBV10-3 and TRBJ1-6; D is unclear. Trimming stripped 0 bases from V and 7 bases from J, with 7 bases between. This CDR3 has 14 amino acids. Germline V gene data show CDR1 as ENHRY and CDR2 as SYGVKD. The CDR3 DNA is TGTGCCATCAGTGAGTCGAGCGGGAATTCACCCCTCCACTTT. This translates into CAISESSGNSPLHF.